The sequence of this T cell receptor (beta chain) was determined in a study of shared clonotypes between healthy human individuals (dated by TCRdb to 2018 to 2020). Study-wide context: The cohort included a few men and a couple of women between 18 and 49 years of age. For each donor, CD4 naive and CD4 memory were each run on three plates, CD8 naive on two plates, and CD8 memory on one plate. Each donor's leukapheresis produced roughly between roughly 0.94 and 9.5 billion PBMCs. Libraries were prepared and TCR repertoires were sequenced by different laboratories using diverse techniques, in order to increase sequencing depth and limit assay-specific biases. To estimate repertoire size and how much clonotype sharing occurs between individuals, the study deeply sequenced the blood TCR repertoires of 5 or 6 healthy adults.

Relative to germline, V is missing 4 bases and J is missing 6 bases, with 7 bases of the junction outside any gene match. CDR1 and CDR2 (GTSNPN, SVGIG) derive from the germline V gene (reference sequence). The CDR3 runs 15 amino acids, cysteine and phenylalanine included. Just CDR3 DNA is preserved here, 45 bases in frame from base 1. Overall results and qualifications from the work: Pairwise subsampling indicated that sequencing depth was expected to affect the degree of clonotype sharing among donors. Sharing across a handful of donors was observed for around 5% of naive CD4, over 3% of naive CD8, over 2% of memory CD4, and roughly 0.4% of memory CD8 clonotypes. Sampling was limited to blood, and TCR repertoires in tissue likely differ from TCR repertoires in blood. Even with the large sequencing depth, rarefaction of the sorted-subset datasets indicated that sequencing was incomplete. Because the study included only a small number of donors, the genetic and exposure-history diversity represented was limited. Naive subsets generally had larger estimated clonotype richness than memory subsets. Clonotypes shared by all four sorted-subset donors showed higher generation probabilities than non-shared clonotypes.

The donors were healthy, HIV-negative adults who had no recently reported acute infections or vaccinations. Only Caucasian adults living in Nashville, Tennessee, USA were represented among the donors. CD4+ T cells were enriched by magnetic negative selection, after which naive cells were positively selected on CD45RA and the negative fraction was taken as the memory subset. Blood was obtained by leukapheresis, after which PBMCs were separated by Ficoll-Histopaque density gradient centrifugation and cryopreserved in liquid nitrogen vapor phase. Analytical flow cytometry was used to check the purity and quantity of each magnetically sorted T cell population. From each sorted fraction, genomic DNA was isolated and quantified by UV absorbance on a Nanodrop 2000c. In the case of this clone: The target of this receptor is not known. No much larger clonotype is one base removed from it; base qualities were not supplied.

TCR CDR3 regions were amplified from genomic DNA by multiplex PCR using the deep immunoSEQ assay. For each cell subset, the extracted genomic DNA was distributed evenly across all wells of several immunoSEQ 96-well plates, and each plate served as one replicate. For sorted subsets, approximately 200 ng of genomic DNA, equivalent to 25,000 to 35,000 T cell genomes, went into each replicate PCR. The purified libraries were quantified using a Qubit 3.0 fluorometer, sized with a Bioanalyzer 2100, and then quantified again using the KAPA Library Quantification kit. Each immunoSEQ 96-well plate was sequenced on its own single-read 150-cycle Illumina NextSeq 550 flow cell. Concerning the study's data processing: Because the immunoSEQ output included only junctional sequences and no quality scores, the filtering could not be the same as the filtering used for full-length reads. Sequences were annotated with PyIR, a Python wrapper for IgBLAST v1.9, and V/J genes and CDR3 were assigned using IMGT germline references. Reads were removed for weak V/J assignments (E-value above 1e-6), missing CDR3, stop codons, out-of-frame junctions, or ambiguous translated residues. V3J clonotypes were defined as sequences sharing an identical inferred V gene, J gene, and CDR3 amino acid sequence. To compute the percentage overlap between repertoires, the number of shared unique clonotypes was divided by the size of the smaller repertoire. Three approaches were used to assess repertoire richness: RTK rarefaction, the Chao1 estimator, and Recon v2.1 estimates of unobserved clonotypes. For all TCRbeta clonotypes obtained by the gDNA method from a few donors, generation probabilities were computed with OLGA. This immuneACCESS table, as held by TCRdb, lists in-frame sequences with V and J called but not all clones. Of the missing ones, under half trace to an unresolved V gene in checked studies; the others have no known cause. V and J calls and clone size are given by that table; D and trimming were obtained from the DNA. For this sample the table gives a few million clones, of which around 95% were detected only once. Jointly, the top ten make up roughly 0.13% of the sample.

This clonotype originated in a man aged 18 to 29 in good health. The chain was built from TRBV30 and TRBJ2-3; TRBD2 fits 13 bases in the junction. The specimen sequenced was naive CD4+ T cells sorted from blood. Explained via the paper, the cell subset or site label denotes: CD45RA+ positively selected. DNA sequence: TGTGCCTGGATCCCGGGACTAGCGGGATCGGATACGCAGTATTTT. This codes for CAWIPGLAGSDTQYF.